This section outlines one T cell receptor (beta chain) sequence together with its context. With V trimmed by 5 bases and J by 0 bases, 11 bases remained unmatched. Germline CDR1 is MDHEN and CDR2 is SYDVKM. CDR3 length equals 17 residues. This specimen belongs to a study of blood T cells in healthy people across ages. Through a sample-barcoded 5' primer and a J-beta primer mix, a second PCR was run for 7 to 11 cycles. TCRdb called the 5' RACE reads again in MiXCR, with one record for every CDR3 protein. The sample shows roughly 1.4 million distinct CDR3 sequences, roughly 59% of them seen only once. The chain employs TRBV28 and TRBJ2-7; 9 nucleotides agree with TRBD1. The sequencing sample was made of blood. The origin of this receptor is a man younger than 35 in good health. The CDR3 DNA sequence: TGTGCCAGCAGTAAAACAGGGGGCGACCCTTTCTCCTACGAGCAGTACTTC. The encoded protein is CASSKTGGDPFSYEQYF.